This T cell receptor beta chain is drawn from a study of blood T cells in healthy people across ages (dated by TCRdb to the mid-2010s). For the wider study: In model experiments, roughly one uniquely barcoded TCR beta cDNA molecule per two T cells was captured by template switching. The donors were divided into four age groups: young (average around 16 years), middle-aged (approximately 39), aged (about 60) and long-lived (roughly 82). Using deep sequencing normalized with unique cDNA molecular identifiers, the study measured how TCR beta repertoire diversity changes with age. To avoid experimental bias, donors of different ages were spread randomly across the sequencing lanes. For two donors (one aged 18 to 30 and one aged 80 or older), the study analyzed two additional independent replicas of 1 million unique cDNA reads from the same blood draw.

Library preparation employed 5' RACE. The sequencer listed for this sample is Illumina HiSeq 2500. A second PCR of roughly 6 to 11 cycles was run with a J-beta primer mix and a sample-barcoded 5' primer. A unique molecular identifier was introduced onto each TCR beta cDNA molecule by a template-switch 5' adaptor carrying 12 random nucleotides. Each sample yielded at least 2.5 million CDR3-containing paired-end reads. All of the RNA was converted into first-strand cDNA using the Mint cDNA synthesis kit, with a TRBC-specific oligonucleotide serving as the primer. Following uracil-DNA glycosylase treatment, all cDNA underwent a first 18-cycle PCR with the universal primers M1SS and BC2_uni_R. The study's processing was this. For normalization, 1 million high-quality reads, each with a distinct molecular identifier, were randomly selected from each sample. Reads sharing molecular identifiers were discarded rather than binned into consensus sequences. MiTCR, with a Q25 quality threshold and the strictest error-elimination algorithm, was used for CDR3 identification, clonotype clustering and error correction. A nonparametric unseen species model with Euler transformation was used to estimate lower-bound total TCR beta diversity. TCRdb trimmed the raw reads at Q25, called clones with MiXCR and kept productive beta chains. Each entry merges the rows of one CDR3 protein and shows their most common DNA and genes. These V and J calls are TCRdb output, not the study's own analysis. The sample profile shows approximately 800,000 distinct CDR3 sequences; 60% to 80% of them were found once. Clones ranked in the top ten supply 25% to 30% of the sample.

On this clonotype itself: This clone's antigen is unknown. Base qualities are missing; no much larger clone stands one base away.

Summary of the overall study and its limitations: Since profiling was done on bulk unsorted PBMCs, naive and antigen-experienced compartments could not be conclusively compared. Estimates of total diversity from one million sequenced T cells were regarded as lower bounds and underestimates. The percentage of naive T cells measured by flow cytometry correlated strongly with observed TCR beta diversity. Donor CMV infection status was unknown, potentially confounding age-related changes in expanded clonotypes. Observed TCR beta diversity per million T cells fell roughly linearly with age, and a significant reduction was already apparent by age roughly 41. Compared with the aged group, more naive CD4+ T cells, fewer expanded clones and increased TCR diversity were shown by the long-lived group, suggesting age selection.

The donors were roughly 38 Caucasian individuals from Russia, aged roughly 6 to 90 years, who were systemically healthy. About 9.1 milliliters of peripheral blood were collected from each donor into EDTA-treated Vacutainer tubes. Ficoll-Paque density-gradient centrifugation was used to isolate PBMCs, with at least 7 million obtained per sample. Trizol reagent was used to extract total RNA from PBMCs, with at least 6 micrograms per sample. The percentages of naive CD45RAhigh/CD27high T cells were determined by flow cytometry on a PBMC aliquot from every donor. CDR1 and CDR2 are read off the germline V gene as MNHEY and SVGEGT. There are 14 amino acids in the CDR3, from cysteine to phenylalanine inclusive. The CDR3 DNA has 42 bases and is translated from base 1.

The source material was blood. The chain uses TRBV6-2 or TRBV6-3 and TRBJ2-4; 7 central bases correspond to TRBD1. Judging by the DNA end, TRBJ2-7 fits better; the J call may be wrong. The sequence came from a man younger than 45 in good health. Here is the DNA: TGTGCCAGCGGGCTGCCGGACAGGACCTACGAGCAGTACTTC. It translates to CASGLPDRTYEQYF.